Listed below are T cell receptor beta chains from one sample, sequenced in a study of T cell responses to AZD1222 COVID-19 vaccine. Libraries were prepared by immunoSEQ multiplex PCR; TCRdb keeps only in-frame clonotypes and omits some of them. The sample shows about 150,000 clones, roughly nine tenths of them seen only once. Material: peripheral blood, obtained 28 days after the second AZD1222 dose. The receptors stem from an adult who received the AZD1222 COVID-19 vaccine. The CDR3 runs from the conserved cysteine through the conserved F or W. A D gene is named only where the DNA matches it firmly. Part of the rows lack a size; the others show once, few, many or a class for expanded clones.

D | J | size | V | DNA | CDR3
TRBD1 | TRBJ1-2 | once | TRBV9 | TGTGCCAGCAGCTCCCGAAGTACCCCAGGGACAGGGACTAACTATGGCTACACCTTC | CASSSRSTPGTGTNYGYTF
- | TRBJ2-1 | - | TRBV10-2 | TGCGCCAGCAGTACAGCGACCCCCTACAATGAGCAGTTCTTC | CASSTATPYNEQFF
- | TRBJ2-5 | - | TRBV10-3 | TGTGCCATCAGTCAGGGGGGAGGACAAGAGACCCAGTACTTC | CAISQGGGQETQYF
- | TRBJ1-1 | - | TRBV18 | TGTGCCAGCTCGAACAGGGCGAACACTGAAGCTTTCTTT | CASSNRANTEAFF
- | TRBJ1-3 | - | TRBV30 | TGTGCCTGGAGTCCCCTGGGGACCCCTGGAAACACCATATATTTT | CAWSPLGTPGNTIYF
- | TRBJ2-3 | - | TRBV9 | TGTGCCAGCAGCGTAGGAAGTGCCCCCACAGATACGCAGTATTTT | CASSVGSAPTDTQYF
TRBD1 | TRBJ2-1 | - | TRBV11-2 | TGTGCCAGCAGCCTTTCATCCGGGACAGGGGGCCGCCATGAGCAGTTCTTC | CASSLSSGTGGRHEQFF
- | TRBJ2-3 | - | TRBV7-2 | TGTGCCAGCAGCTTAGGTATCCACGGCAGCACAGATACGCAGTATTTT | CASSLGIHGSTDTQYF
TRBD2 | TRBJ2-7 | - | TRBV5-1 | TGCGCCAGCACTCTGGGGGGGAGCGACGAGCAGTACTTC | CASTLGGSDEQYF
TRBD1 | TRBJ1-5 | - | TRBV12-3/TRBV12-4 | TGTGCCAGCAGCCCGACAGGGGTCGGGCCCCAGCATTTT | CASSPTGVGPQHF
TRBD1 | TRBJ1-1 | - | TRBV3-1/TRBV3-2 | TGTGCCAGCAGCCGACAGGGATTCACTGAAGCTTTCTTT | CASSRQGFTEAFF
- | TRBJ1-2 | once | TRBV5-8 | TGTGCCAGCAGCTTGTTGCGGACCTATGGCTACACCTTC | CASSLLRTYGYTF
TRBD1 | TRBJ1-1 | - | TRBV5-6 | TGTGCCAGCAGCCCACTAGGAGGCGGCAGGGGGCAGAACACTGAAGCTTTCTTT | CASSPLGGGRGQNTEAFF
- | TRBJ2-5 | - | TRBV7-2 | TGTGCCAGCAGCGTGGGGCTAGCCCAAGAGACCCAGTACTTC | CASSVGLAQETQYF
- | TRBJ1-1 | - | TRBV5-8 | TGTGCCAGCAGCTTGGTAGGGGCGGTGGAGGGTTTCACTGAAGCTTTCTTT | CASSLVGAVEGFTEAFF
- | TRBJ1-2 | - | TRBV29-1 | TGCAGCGTTATGCTGGGTGGCTACACCTTC | CSVMLGGYTF
- | TRBJ2-7 | - | TRBV11-3 | TGTGCCAGCAGCTTCTCCTACGAGCAGTACTTC | CASSFSYEQYF
TRBD1 | TRBJ1-4 | - | TRBV4-1 | TGCGCCAGCAGCCAAGGTCTAGGGGACAGAGGGGAAAAACTGTTTTTT | CASSQGLGDRGEKLFF
- | TRBJ2-5 | - | TRBV6-6 | TGTGCCAGCAGTAAAAGGTTGCAAGAGACCCAGTACTTC | CASSKRLQETQYF
TRBD1 | TRBJ1-4 | - | TRBV19 | TGTGCCAGTAGGCAGGCCGGGACAGGGAAGACACGGAATGAAAAACTGTTTTTT | CASRQAGTGKTRNEKLFF
TRBD2 | TRBJ2-3 | - | TRBV3-1/TRBV3-2 | TGTGCCAGCAGCCAGGGGACTAGCGGGGCGGATACGCAGTATTTT | CASSQGTSGADTQYF
- | TRBJ1-5 | - | TRBV6-5 | TGTGCCAGCAGTTACAGGGGTGGCAATCAGCCCCAGCATTTT | CASSYRGGNQPQHF
- | TRBJ2-1 | - | TRBV6-5 | TGTGCCTACACAAGGGGGAGTGTCCACAATGAGCAGTTCTTC | CAYTRGSVHNEQFF
- | TRBJ2-2 | - | TRBV7-9 | TGTGCCAACAAGGACGGACCCGCGAACACCGGGGAGCTGTTTTTT | CANKDGPANTGELFF
- | TRBJ1-2 | - | TRBV7-9 | TGTGCCAGCAGCTCCCCGGGTGTGGGGGGTGGCTATGGCTACACCTTC | CASSSPGVGGGYGYTF
- | TRBJ1-4 | - | TRBV23-1 | TGCGCCAGCACTGAGGAGGCTAATGAAAAACTGTTTTTT | CASTEEANEKLFF
- | TRBJ1-1 | - | TRBV29-1 | TGCAGCGTCGGGGACACCCCGGTGGAAGCTTTCTTT | CSVGDTPVEAFF
TRBD2 | TRBJ2-7 | once | TRBV7-2 | TGTGCCAGCAGCTATTTAAGCGGGAGAAACGAGCAGTACTTC | CASSYLSGRNEQYF
- | TRBJ1-2 | - | TRBV4-3 | TGCGCCAGCAGCCAAGATGACCCAGGGACCGATGGCTACACCTTC | CASSQDDPGTDGYTF
- | TRBJ1-4 | - | TRBV18 | TGTGCCAGCTTGGGGCGGAGGGGAGAAAAACTGTTTTTT | CASLGRRGEKLFF
- | TRBJ2-3 | medium-sized | TRBV19 | TGTGCCAGTAGTATCTATCCGTTCGATACGCAGTATTTT | CASSIYPFDTQYF
TRBD1 | TRBJ2-3 | - | TRBV5-5 | TGTGCCAGCAGCTCGCCGGCGGACAGGGGCACAGATACGCAGTATTTT | CASSSPADRGTDTQYF
- | TRBJ2-5 | - | TRBV19 | TGTGCCAGTAGCACCGCCCCGGCGGAGACCCAGTACTTC | CASSTAPAETQYF
- | TRBJ2-2 | - | TRBV7-9 | TGTGCCAGCAGCTTTGGCTCGGGGGTCAGGTCCACCGGGGAGCTGTTTTTT | CASSFGSGVRSTGELFF
- | TRBJ1-1 | - | TRBV5-1 | TGCGCCAGCAGAGACACAGCTGACACTGAAGCTTTCTTT | CASRDTADTEAFF
- | TRBJ2-7 | - | TRBV7-9 | TGTGCCAGCAGCCGGGCCGGTGAGGGAGCACCCGAGCAGTACTTC | CASSRAGEGAPEQYF
TRBD1 | TRBJ1-2 | - | TRBV6-1 | TGTGCCAGCCGTGACAGGGGGGACTATGGCTACACCTTC | CASRDRGDYGYTF
- | TRBJ2-4 | - | TRBV3-1/TRBV3-2 | TGTGCCAGCCGCCGGGCAAACATTCAGTACTTC | CASRRANIQYF
- | TRBJ2-7 | - | TRBV7-2 | TGTGCCAGCAGCTTAGAGTCCGTCTACGAGCAGTACTTC | CASSLESVYEQYF
- | TRBJ2-7 | - | TRBV6-4 | TGTGCCAGCAGTGACTCGGGCAGCTCCTACGAGCAGTACTTC | CASSDSGSSYEQYF
- | TRBJ1-5 | - | TRBV11-2 | TGTGCCAGCAGCTCCAGGGCCCGGGATCAGCCCCAGCATTTT | CASSSRARDQPQHF
- | TRBJ1-5 | few | TRBV19 | TGTGCCAGTAGTCTCGGCCCTGCCTATAGCAATCAGCCCCAGCATTTT | CASSLGPAYSNQPQHF
- | TRBJ1-4 | - | TRBV21-1 | TGTGCCAGCAGCACTCGACAGGGGGCTCGTGAAAAACTGTTTTTT | CASSTRQGAREKLFF